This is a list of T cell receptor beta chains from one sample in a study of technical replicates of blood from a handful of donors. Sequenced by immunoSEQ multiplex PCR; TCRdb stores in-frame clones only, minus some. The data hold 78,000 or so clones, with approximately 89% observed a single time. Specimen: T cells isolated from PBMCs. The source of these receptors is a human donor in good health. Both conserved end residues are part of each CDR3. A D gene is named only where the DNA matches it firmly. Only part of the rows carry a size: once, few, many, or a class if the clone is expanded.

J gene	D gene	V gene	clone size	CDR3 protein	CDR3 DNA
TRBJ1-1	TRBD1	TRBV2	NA	CARHRGYTEAFF	TGTGCCAGACACAGGGGTTACACTGAAGCTTTCTTT
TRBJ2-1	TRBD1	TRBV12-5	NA	CASGIDRDDEQFF	TGTGCTAGTGGTATAGACAGGGACGATGAGCAGTTCTTC
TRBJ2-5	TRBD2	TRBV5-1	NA	CASSSISGSETQYF	TGCGCCAGCAGCTCGATTAGCGGGAGCGAGACCCAGTACTTC
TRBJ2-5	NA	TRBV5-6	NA	CASSWGDSARTQYF	TGTGCCAGCAGCTGGGGGGACAGCGCTCGGACCCAGTACTTC
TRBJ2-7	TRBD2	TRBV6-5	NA	CASSGGRAYEQYF	TGTGCCAGCAGCGGCGGGAGGGCCTACGAGCAGTACTTC
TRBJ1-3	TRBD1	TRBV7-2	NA	CASSLSRGTGNTIYF	TGTGCCAGCAGCTTAAGCAGGGGGACTGGAAACACCATATATTTT
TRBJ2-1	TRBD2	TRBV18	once	CASSRGLAGGSDEQFF	TGTGCCAGCTCACGGGGACTAGCGGGAGGTAGCGATGAGCAGTTCTTC
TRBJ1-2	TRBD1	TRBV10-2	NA	CASSESRQGEGNGYTF	TGCGCCAGCAGTGAGTCGAGACAGGGTGAGGGGAATGGCTACACCTTC
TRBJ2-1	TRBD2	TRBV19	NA	CASKDGTSGSYEQFF	TGTGCCAGTAAGGACGGGACTAGCGGGAGCTATGAGCAGTTCTTC
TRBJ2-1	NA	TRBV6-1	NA	CASSEATLQGREKNEQFF	TGTGCCAGCAGTGAAGCTACCCTACAGGGCAGGGAAAAAAATGAGCAGTTCTTC
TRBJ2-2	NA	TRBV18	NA	CASSPRGTADTGELFF	TGTGCCAGCTCACCCAGGGGGACTGCCGACACCGGGGAGCTGTTTTTT
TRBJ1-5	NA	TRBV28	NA	CASRLKSLSQPQHF	TGTGCCAGCAGGTTAAAATCCCTATCTCAGCCCCAGCATTTT
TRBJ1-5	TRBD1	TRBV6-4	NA	CASSDRDRGTNQPQHF	TGTGCCAGCAGTGACCGGGACAGGGGTACCAATCAGCCCCAGCATTTT
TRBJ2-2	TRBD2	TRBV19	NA	CASSTLTSSGSRRATGELFF	TGTGCCAGTAGTACCCTGACCTCTAGCGGGAGTAGGAGGGCCACCGGGGAGCTGTTTTTT
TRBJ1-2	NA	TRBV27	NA	CASRPLGANYGYTF	TGTGCCAGCAGACCCCTGGGCGCTAACTATGGCTACACCTTC
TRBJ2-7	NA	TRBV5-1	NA	CASSLNGGGTYEQYF	TGCGCCAGCAGCTTAAATGGCGGGGGCACATACGAGCAGTACTTC
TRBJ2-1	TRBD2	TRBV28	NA	CASSSPLAGGSYNEQFF	TGTGCCAGCAGTTCGCCCCTAGCGGGAGGGTCCTACAATGAGCAGTTCTTC
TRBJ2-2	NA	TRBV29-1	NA	CSVDGGSTGELFF	TGCAGCGTTGATGGGGGCAGCACCGGGGAGCTGTTTTTT
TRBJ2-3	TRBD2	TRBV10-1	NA	CASSESRPLAGPDTQYF	TGCGCCAGCAGTGAGTCGAGACCACTAGCGGGACCAGATACGCAGTATTTT
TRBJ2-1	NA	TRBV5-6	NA	CASSQDNYNEQFF	TGTGCCAGCAGCCAGGACAACTACAATGAGCAGTTCTTC
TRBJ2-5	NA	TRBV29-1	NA	CSVGVEAIIETQYF	TGCAGCGTGGGAGTGGAGGCTATAATAGAGACCCAGTACTTC